This T cell receptor beta chain is drawn from a study of blood T cell repertoires in COVID-19. The table lists this clone with a few counts. Germline V gene sequence: CDR1 KGHDR, CDR2 SFDVKD. The CDR3 consists of 17 residues. V was shortened by 10 bases and J by 0 bases, with 18 bases between the two germline ends. This table comes from immunoSEQ multiplex PCR, and its TCRdb copy is limited to in-frame clones, with some not included. The table lists about half a million clones, 80% to 90% of them singletons. Sequences were obtained from peripheral blood. The genes are TRBV24-1 and TRBJ2-6; D not certain. This TCR came from a human donor in a cohort sampled during active COVID-19. As DNA, the CDR3 is TGTGCCACTCAACGCGGAGACCACCTCTCTGGGGCCAACGTCCTGACTTTC. Translated, it gives CATQRGDHLSGANVLTF.